This T cell receptor beta chain was observed in a study of T cell responses to AZD1222 COVID-19 vaccine. In the study overall: It was second doses at about 4 or about 12 weeks that were pooled.

Germline V gives CDR1 SGHTA, CDR2 FQGTGA. This CDR3 has 16 residues. The ends lost 5 bases at V and 9 bases at J; junction bases unmatched: 14. Sequencing was performed with immunoSEQ multiplex PCR; in TCRdb, only in-frame clones are kept and a portion is missing. The data show 100,000 to 150,000 clones, roughly 90% seen once. J is TRBJ2-1 and V is TRBV7-3, with 9 bases lining up with TRBD2. This specimen was peripheral blood, taken on day 0 of AZD1222 vaccination. This sequence was found in an adult in good health. The CDR3 loop reads CASSPQPSGLAGEQFF. In DNA, the CDR3 is TGTGCCAGCAGCCCACAGCCCTCGGGACTAGCTGGTGAGCAGTTCTTC.